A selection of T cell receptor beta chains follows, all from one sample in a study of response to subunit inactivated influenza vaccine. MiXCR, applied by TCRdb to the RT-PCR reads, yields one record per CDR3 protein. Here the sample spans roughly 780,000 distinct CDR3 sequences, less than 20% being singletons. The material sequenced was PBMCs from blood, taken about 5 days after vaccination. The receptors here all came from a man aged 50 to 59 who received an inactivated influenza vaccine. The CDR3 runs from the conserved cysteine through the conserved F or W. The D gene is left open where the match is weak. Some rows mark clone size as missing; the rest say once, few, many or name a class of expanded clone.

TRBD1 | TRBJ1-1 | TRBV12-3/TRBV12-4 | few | TGTGCCAGCAGTTTTGGAACAGGGGGCAATGTAGTCGCTTTCTTT | CASSFGTGGNVVAFF
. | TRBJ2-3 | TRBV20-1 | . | TGCAGTGAGGAGCGGTTAGATAAGCAGTATTTT | CSEERLDKQYF
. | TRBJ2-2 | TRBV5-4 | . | TGTGCCAGCAGCTTGGGCAGGCCCGAGAACACCGGGGAGCTGTTTTTT | CASSLGRPENTGELFF
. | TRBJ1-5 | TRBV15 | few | TGTGCCACCAGCAGTCGGGGAGGGGGTGGTCAGCCCCAGCATTTT | CATSSRGGGGQPQHF
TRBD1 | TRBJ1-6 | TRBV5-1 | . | TGCGCCAGCAGTGGACAGGGGGCTGGTTCACCCCTCCACTTT | CASSGQGAGSPLHF
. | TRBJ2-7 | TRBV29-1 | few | TGCAGCGTTAACTTACCGACAGATGCCTACGAGCAGTACTTC | CSVNLPTDAYEQYF
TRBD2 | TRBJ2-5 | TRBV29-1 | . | TGCAGCGTTGGGACTAGCGGGAGAATGGCCCAGTACTTC | CSVGTSGRMAQYF
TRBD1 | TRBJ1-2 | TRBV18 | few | TGTGCCAGCTCACAGCCGGGACAGCCCTATGGCTACACCTTC | CASSQPGQPYGYTF
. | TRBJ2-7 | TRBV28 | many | TGTGCCAGCAGTTTAAGGGCGTACGAGCAGTACTTC | CASSLRAYEQYF
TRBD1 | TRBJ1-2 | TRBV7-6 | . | TGTGCCAGCGCCGGGACAGCTAACTATGGCTACACCTTC | CASAGTANYGYTF
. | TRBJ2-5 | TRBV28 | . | TGTGCCAGCAGTTTTAGGGGTAGGTCAGAGGAGACCCAGTACTTC | CASSFRGRSEETQYF
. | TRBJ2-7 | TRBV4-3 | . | TGCGCCAGCAGCCAAGCTAGGGGGGACGAGCAGTACTTC | CASSQARGDEQYF
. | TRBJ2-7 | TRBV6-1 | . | TGTGCCAGCAGTCCCGCAGGCAGGGTCCACGAGCAGTACTTC | CASSPAGRVHEQYF
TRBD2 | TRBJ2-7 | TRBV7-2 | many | TGTGCCAGCAGCTTAGCTCTCACTAGCGGTGGCTACGAGCAGTACTTC | CASSLALTSGGYEQYF
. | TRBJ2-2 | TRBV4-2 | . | TGTGCCAGCAGCCAAGAGACAAAAGGGCGCAGGAGAAACACCGGGGAGCTGTTTTTT | CASSQETKGRRRNTGELFF
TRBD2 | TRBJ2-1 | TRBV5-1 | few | TGCGCCAGCAGGGTAGGGAGCGGGGGGAACAATGAGCAGTTCTTC | CASRVGSGGNNEQFF
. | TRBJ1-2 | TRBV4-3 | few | TGCGCCAGCAGCCAAGTTGAGTACCAGGGAAGGTATGGCTACACCTTC | CASSQVEYQGRYGYTF
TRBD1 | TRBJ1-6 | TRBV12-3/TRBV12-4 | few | TGTGCCAGCAGCACGGGACAGCGGGCTTCACCCCTCCACTTT | CASSTGQRASPLHF
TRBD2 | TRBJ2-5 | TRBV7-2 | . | TGTGCCAGCAGCTTAGGCCTAGCGGGAGGGCCAGTTGAGACCCAGTACTTC | CASSLGLAGGPVETQYF
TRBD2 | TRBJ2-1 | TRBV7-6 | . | TGTGCCAGCAGCTTCGGGACTAGCGGGAGGGCAAGCTACAATGAGCAGTTCTTC | CASSFGTSGRASYNEQFF
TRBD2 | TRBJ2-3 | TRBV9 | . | TGTGCCAGCAGCGTATCTCTAGCGGGGGGCGCAGATACGCAGTATTTT | CASSVSLAGGADTQYF
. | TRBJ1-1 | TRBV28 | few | TGTGCCAGCAGTCCTCAGGGATTTAACACTGAAGCTTTCTTT | CASSPQGFNTEAFF
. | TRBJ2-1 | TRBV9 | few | TGTGCCAGCAGCCCTCTCTGGCGGGGCGATGAGCAGTTCTTC | CASSPLWRGDEQFF
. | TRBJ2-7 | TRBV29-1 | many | TGCAGCGTTGAAGGTACCATGCCCTACGAGCAGTACTTC | CSVEGTMPYEQYF